This entry lists 14 T cell receptor beta chains sequenced from one sample in a study of neurological immune-mediated disorders. MiXCR, run by TCRdb on the 5' RACE reads, gives a single entry per CDR3 protein. The repertoire has about 76,000 distinct CDR3 sequences, over 15% of them found once; the top ten carry roughly 14%. The sample taken for sequencing was PBMCs. All receptors derive from a woman aged 40-49 years in good health.

Many counts were recorded for this clonotype. The chain links TRBV12-3 or TRBV12-4 to TRBJ1-6, with D uncertain. The CDR3 consists of 12 residues. Trimming left V 4 bases short and J 7 bases short, with 5 bases between. CDR3 nucleotides: TGTGCCAGCAGTTACGCAAATTCACCCCTCCACTTT. This codes for CASSYANSPLHF.

This clonotype was counted at least ten times. V gene TRBV28 combines with J gene TRBJ2-5; D is unresolved. There are 13 residues in the CDR3. V was shortened by 4 bases and J by 2 bases, with 8 bases between the two germline ends. Germline V gene sequence: CDR1 MDHEN, CDR2 SYDVKM. DNA for the CDR3: TGTGCCAGCAGTTCTCCGGCACAAGAGACCCAGTACTTC. Translating gives CASSSPAQETQYF.

This clonotype has a count of ten or more. The gene calls are TRBV5-1 and TRBJ1-2; perhaps TRBD1 as D (6 bases). Germline CDR1 and CDR2: SGHRS and YFSETQ. The CDR3 loop spans 14 amino acids. V was cut by 5 bases and J by 2 bases, with 13 bases left in between. CDR3 region: CASRGHPDNYGYTF. The DNA of the CDR3 is TGCGCCAGCAGGGGACATCCAGACAACTATGGCTACACCTTC.

The sample holds many counts of this clonotype. This may be a read error: a much more frequent sequence differs by one nucleotide. The chain is built from TRBV5-1 and TRBJ1-2; tentative D call: TRBD1 (6 bases). Germline V gene data show CDR1 as SGHRS and CDR2 as YFSETQ. CDR3 length: 18 amino acids. Trimming left V 1 base short and J 4 bases short, with 23 bases between. The CDR3 sequence: CASSLCWTAARVFYGYTF. CDR3 nucleotide sequence: TGCGCCAGCAGCTTGTGTTGGACAGCCGCTAGGGTTTTCTATGGCTACACCTTC.

The chain recombines TRBV25-1 with TRBJ2-5; TRBD1 aligns across 7 bases. Germline CDR1 MGHDK, CDR2 SYGVNS. This CDR3 comprises 13 residues. V lost 6 bases and J lost 4; bases outside the gene matches: 5. In DNA form, the CDR3 reads TGTGCCAGCAGAGGGACAGCTCGAGAGACCCAGTACTTC. It encodes CASRGTARETQYF.

This clonotype was recorded many times. This sequence joins TRBV20-1 and TRBJ2-3; D not resolved. In germline, CDR1 is DFQATT, CDR2 SNEGSKA (reference sequence). The V gene lost 3 bases and the J gene lost 0 bases, with 16 bases spanning the gap. This CDR3 has 16 amino acids. The CDR3 DNA reads as TGCAGTGCTAGCCCCCCGACTGTTACTAGCACAGATACGCAGTATTTT. This gives the protein CSASPPTVTSTDTQYF.

The chain couples TRBV12-3 or TRBV12-4 to TRBJ2-1, with D perhaps TRBD1 or TRBD2 (5 bases each). Between the trimmed V and J ends, which lost 1 base and 6 bases, there was a span of 10 bases. The CDR3 covers 14 residues. The CDR3 region is CASSLEVGVNEQFF. CDR3 DNA: TGTGCCAGCAGTTTAGAGGTGGGGGTCAATGAGCAGTTCTTC.

The chain carries TRBV4-2 and TRBJ2-1, with 9 bases matching TRBD2. Trimming removed 3 bases from V and 4 bases from J; junction bases left unmatched: 10. Germline CDR1 is LGHNA and CDR2 is YNFKEQ. The CDR3 length is 17 residues. In nucleotides, the CDR3 is TGTGCCAGCAGCCATCCCGAAGCGGGGGGTGATTACAATGAGCAGTTCTTC. This codes for CASSHPEAGGDYNEQFF.

This clonotype was seen only a few times. V gene TRBV5-1 combines with J gene TRBJ2-2; no clear D gene. In germline, CDR1 is SGHRS, CDR2 YFSETQ. The V end was cut by 0 bases, the J end by 5 bases, with 11 bases between. This CDR3 contains 15 residues. The CDR3 bases are TGCGCCAGCAGCTTGGTTGCTGGGAAGACCGGGGAGCTGTTTTTT. Amino acid sequence: CASSLVAGKTGELFF.

This chain joins TRBV3-1 and TRBJ2-2; D gene uncertain. Germline CDR1 is LGHDT and CDR2 is YNNKEL (reference sequence). V lost 3 bases and J 8 bases, leaving 13 bases between the germline ends. The CDR3 runs 14 residues. The CDR3 bases are TGTGCCAGCAGCCAGTCAGTAGTAGGAGGGGAGCTGTTTTTT. It codes for CASSQSVVGGELFF.

The table lists this clonotype with many counts. This chain links TRBV12-3 or TRBV12-4 with TRBJ1-2; tentatively, D is TRBD1 (6 bases). The V end lost 5 bases, the J end lost 3 bases, and 16 bases lay between the germline ends. This CDR3 is 15 amino acids long. The DNA of the CDR3 is TGTGCCAGCAGTAACGATCGGGACACGGACTATGGCTACACCTTC. This sequence encodes CASSNDRDTDYGYTF.

This clonotype appeared many times. This rearrangement joins TRBV6-5 to TRBJ1-2; 9 nucleotides agree with TRBD1. Looked up from germline, CDR1 is MNHEY and CDR2 is SVGAGI. J gave up 2 bases and V 6 bases, and 1 base lay outside the gene matches. This CDR3 has 13 residues. The CDR3 nucleotides read TGTGCCAGCAGGGACAGGGGAAACTATGGCTACACCTTC. Amino acids: CASRDRGNYGYTF.

This clonotype is a singleton in its sample. The junction and the germline gene differ at one end; a read error may be behind it. This CDR3 reads CASIQRRLAGYDTQYF. As DNA, the CDR3 is TGTGCCAGCATCCAACGTCGACTAGCGGGGTACGATACGCAGTATTTT. The V gene is TRBV3-1, the J gene TRBJ2-3; 11 nucleotides line up with TRBD2. Germline V CDR1 and CDR2: LGHDT, YNNKEL (reference sequence). The CDR3 covers 16 residues.

The V gene is TRBV3-1, the J gene TRBJ1-6; TRBD1 matches 9 bases. The CDR3 has 15 residues. Trimming removed 1 base from V and 7 bases from J; junction bases left unmatched: 2. Germline loops: CDR1 LGHDT, CDR2 YNNKEL (reference sequence). The CDR3 nucleotides read TGTGCCAGCAGCCAAGCCGGGACAGGGAATTCACCCCTCCACTTT. Its translation is CASSQAGTGNSPLHF. Using reference TRBV3-1 and TRBJ1-6 for the parts outside the CDR3, the full variable domain is DTAVSQTPKYLVTQMGNDKSIKCEQNLGHDTMYWYKQDSKKFLKIMFSYNNKELIINETVPNRFSPKSPDKAHLNLHINSLELGDSAVYFCASSQAGTGNSPLHFGNGTRLTVT.